This TCR beta chain comes out of a study of cytomegalovirus exposure and HLA in healthy donors. This CDR3 has 13 amino acids. V was shortened by 0 bases and J by 6 bases, with 9 bases between the two germline ends. Germline V gene lookup returns CDR1 SGHDN and CDR2 FVKESK. To note about this clone: Antigen specificity is unknown.

PCR was performed using 60 Vbeta and 13 Jbeta primers. Only in-frame clones appear in the TCRdb table, and some are missing; sequencing was by immunoSEQ multiplex PCR. The sample lists 210,000 or so clones, 65% to 85% occurring once. Study results and caveats: Across HLA loci, a later analysis found differing TCR association rates, with DRB1 most and HLA-C fewest.

The rearrangement joins TRBV14 to TRBJ2-7; D not certain. This TCR came from a boy between 2 and 10 years old in good health and CMV-seronegative. The sequenced sample consisted of PBMCs. CDR3 DNA: TGTGCCAGCAGCCAAGAATTGGCAATCGAGCAGTACTTC. It yields the protein CASSQELAIEQYF.